This T cell receptor (beta chain) originates from a study of Graves' ophthalmopathy and Graves' hyperthyroidism. On the study more broadly: Samples of peripheral blood were obtained at initial diagnosis, prior to treatment of any kind.

Certain patients, namely those with other autoimmune diseases, uncontrolled infections, pregnancy or lactation, were excluded. Investigators amplified TCR beta CDR3 regions from RNA transcripts. Second-round multiplex PCR came after first-round RT-PCR with HTBI primers. TCRdb reprocessed the multiplex PCR reads via MiXCR and lists one record per CDR3 protein. The sample lists some 390,000 distinct CDR3 sequences, around 18% occurring once. Germline assignment: CDR1 DFQATT and CDR2 SNEGSKA (reference sequence). CDR3 length equals 13 residues. The V end was cut by 3 bases, the J end by 7 bases, with 15 bases between. This clonotype appeared many times. Its antigen remains unidentified. Study-wide findings and caveats: Discriminating ophthalmopathy from stable hyperthyroidism, a 13-signature model attained a sensitivity of about 88% and a specificity of around 81%. Ophthalmopathy progression was predicted by the model at 55% to 71% sensitivity and approximately 73% specificity.

The sequenced sample was peripheral blood. The chain is built from TRBV20-1 and TRBJ1-1; tentative D call: TRBD1 (6 bases). This sequence originates from a woman aged 18-35 years with Graves' ophthalmopathy. The CDR3 DNA reads as TGCAGTGCTAGCGGAAATAGACAGGTTGAAGCTTTCTTT. This codes for CSASGNRQVEAFF.